This TCR beta chain was recovered during a study of cytomegalovirus exposure and HLA in healthy donors. Notes on the study in general: Prior analysis indicated that the majority of TCR beta V segments exhibited productivity approximately 87% or approximately 30% of the time.

The CDR3 runs to 15 residues. After removal of 3 bases from V and 6 bases from J, the junction contained 8 bases not matched to a gene. Per the germline V gene, CDR1 is MNHEY and CDR2 is SVGAGI. This PCR relied on a set of 60 Vbeta primers and 13 Jbeta primers. Only in-frame clones appear in the TCRdb table, and some are missing; sequencing was by immunoSEQ multiplex PCR. The repertoire holds under 140,000 clones, about 80% seen once, with about an eighth in the top ten. Concerning this clone itself: Its matching antigen is unknown.

Sequencing was carried out using PBMCs. The gene calls are TRBV6-5 and TRBJ1-1; 9 nucleotides agree with TRBD1. The clonotype comes from a young man in good health and CMV-seropositive. Here the CDR3 reads CASSYLGQGLAEAFF. As DNA, the CDR3 is TGTGCCAGCAGTTATTTGGGACAGGGTTTGGCTGAAGCTTTCTTT.